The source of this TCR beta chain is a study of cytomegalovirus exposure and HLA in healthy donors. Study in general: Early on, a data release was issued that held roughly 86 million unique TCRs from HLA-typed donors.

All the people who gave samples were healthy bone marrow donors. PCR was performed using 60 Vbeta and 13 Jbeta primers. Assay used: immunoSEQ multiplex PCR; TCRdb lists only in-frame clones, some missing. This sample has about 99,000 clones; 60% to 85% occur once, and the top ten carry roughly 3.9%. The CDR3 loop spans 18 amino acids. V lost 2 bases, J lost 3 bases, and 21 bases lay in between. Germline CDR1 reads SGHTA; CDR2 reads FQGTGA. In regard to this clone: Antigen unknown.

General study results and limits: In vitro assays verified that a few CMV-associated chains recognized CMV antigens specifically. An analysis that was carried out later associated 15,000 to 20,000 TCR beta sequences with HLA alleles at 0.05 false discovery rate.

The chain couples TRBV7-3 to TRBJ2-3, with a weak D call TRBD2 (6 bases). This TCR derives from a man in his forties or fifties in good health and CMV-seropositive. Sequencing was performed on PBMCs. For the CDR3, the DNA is TGTGCCAGCAGCTTACTAGGAGGGTTCGGAATGGGGACAGATACGCAGTATTTT. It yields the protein CASSLLGGFGMGTDTQYF.